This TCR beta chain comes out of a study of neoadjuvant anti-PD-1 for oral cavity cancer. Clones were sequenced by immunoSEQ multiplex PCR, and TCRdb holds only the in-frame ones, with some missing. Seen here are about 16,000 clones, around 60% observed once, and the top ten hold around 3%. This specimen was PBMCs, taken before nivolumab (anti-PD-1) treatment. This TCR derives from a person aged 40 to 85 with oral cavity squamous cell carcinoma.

The CDR3 loop reads CASSRPQDRLETQYF. As DNA, the CDR3 is TGTGCCAGCAGCCGCCCCCAGGACAGGTTGGAGACCCAGTACTTC. The chain joins TRBV5-6 to TRBJ2-5; 7 bases map to TRBD1. The germline CDR1 and CDR2 sequences are SGHDT and YYEEEE. The CDR3 has 15 residues. J was trimmed by 5 bases and V by 4 bases; bases with no gene match: 11.